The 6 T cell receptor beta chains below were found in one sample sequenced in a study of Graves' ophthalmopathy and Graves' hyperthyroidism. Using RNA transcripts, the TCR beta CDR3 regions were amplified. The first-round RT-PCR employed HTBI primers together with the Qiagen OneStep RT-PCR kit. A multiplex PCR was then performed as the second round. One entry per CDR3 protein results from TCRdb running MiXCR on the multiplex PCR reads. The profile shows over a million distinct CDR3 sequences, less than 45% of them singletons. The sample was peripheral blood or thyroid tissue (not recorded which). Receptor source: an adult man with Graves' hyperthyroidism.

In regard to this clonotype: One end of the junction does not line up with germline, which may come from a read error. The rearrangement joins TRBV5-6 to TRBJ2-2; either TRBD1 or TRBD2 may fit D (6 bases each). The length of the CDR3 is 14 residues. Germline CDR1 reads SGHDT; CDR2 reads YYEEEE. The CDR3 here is CASSFGTGTGGLFF. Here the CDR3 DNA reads TGTGCCAGCAGCTTTGGAACAGGGACCGGGGGGCTGTTTTTT.

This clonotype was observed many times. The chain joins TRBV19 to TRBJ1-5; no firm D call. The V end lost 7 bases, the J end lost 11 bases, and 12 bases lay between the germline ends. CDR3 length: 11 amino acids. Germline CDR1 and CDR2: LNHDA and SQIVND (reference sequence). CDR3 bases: TGTGCCAGTACTTCGCACTGGGCCCAGCATTTT. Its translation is CASTSHWAQHF. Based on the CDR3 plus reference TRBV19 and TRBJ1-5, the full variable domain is DGGITQSPKYLFRKEGQNVTLSCEQNLNHDAMYWYRQDPGQGLRLIYYSQIVNDFQKGDIAEGYSVSREKKESFPLTVTSAQKNPTAFYLCASTSHWAQHFGDGTRLSIL.

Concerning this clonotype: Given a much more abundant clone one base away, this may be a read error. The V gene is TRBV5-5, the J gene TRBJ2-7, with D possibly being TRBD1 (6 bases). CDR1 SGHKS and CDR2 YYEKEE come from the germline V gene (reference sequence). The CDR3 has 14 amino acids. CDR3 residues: CAGSYKDRTYEQYF. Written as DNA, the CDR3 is TGTGCCGGCAGCTACAAGGACAGAACCTACGAGCAGTACTTC.

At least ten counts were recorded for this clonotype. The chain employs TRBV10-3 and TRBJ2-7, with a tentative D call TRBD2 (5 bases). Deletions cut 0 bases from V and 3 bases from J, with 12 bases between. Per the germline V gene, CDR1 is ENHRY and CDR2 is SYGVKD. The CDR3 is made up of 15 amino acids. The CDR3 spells CAISESQRPVYEQYF. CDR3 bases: TGTGCCATCAGTGAGTCCCAGCGGCCGGTCTACGAGCAGTACTTC.

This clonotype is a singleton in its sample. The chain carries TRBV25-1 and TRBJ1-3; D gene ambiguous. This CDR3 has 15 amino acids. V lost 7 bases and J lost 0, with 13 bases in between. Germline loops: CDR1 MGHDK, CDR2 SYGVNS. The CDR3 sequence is CASIGPPFSGNTIYF. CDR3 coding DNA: TGTGCCAGCATCGGCCCTCCGTTCTCTGGAAACACCATATATTTT.

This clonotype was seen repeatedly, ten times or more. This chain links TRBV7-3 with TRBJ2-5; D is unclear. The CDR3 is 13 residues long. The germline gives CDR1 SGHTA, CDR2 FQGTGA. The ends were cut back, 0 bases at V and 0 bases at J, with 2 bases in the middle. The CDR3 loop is CASSLTDQETQYF. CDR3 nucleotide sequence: TGTGCCAGCAGCTTAACAGACCAAGAGACCCAGTACTTC.